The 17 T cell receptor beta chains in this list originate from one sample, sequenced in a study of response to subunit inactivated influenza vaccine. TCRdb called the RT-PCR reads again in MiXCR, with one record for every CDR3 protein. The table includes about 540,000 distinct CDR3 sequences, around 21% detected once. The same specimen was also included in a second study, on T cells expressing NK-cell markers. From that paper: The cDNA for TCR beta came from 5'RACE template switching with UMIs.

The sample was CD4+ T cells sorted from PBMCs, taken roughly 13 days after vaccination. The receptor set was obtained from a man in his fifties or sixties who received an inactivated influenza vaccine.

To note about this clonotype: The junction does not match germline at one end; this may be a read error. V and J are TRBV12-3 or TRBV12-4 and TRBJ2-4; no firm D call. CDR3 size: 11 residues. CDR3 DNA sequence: TGTGCCAGCAGCTCCACCCTTACTCCCCACTTC. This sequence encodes CASSSTLTPHF.

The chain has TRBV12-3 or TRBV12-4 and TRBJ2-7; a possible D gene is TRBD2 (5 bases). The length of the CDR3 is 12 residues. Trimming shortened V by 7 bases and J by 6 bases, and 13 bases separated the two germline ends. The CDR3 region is CASTFGLGEQYF. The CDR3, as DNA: TGTGCCAGCACCTTCGGACTGGGCGAGCAGTACTTC.

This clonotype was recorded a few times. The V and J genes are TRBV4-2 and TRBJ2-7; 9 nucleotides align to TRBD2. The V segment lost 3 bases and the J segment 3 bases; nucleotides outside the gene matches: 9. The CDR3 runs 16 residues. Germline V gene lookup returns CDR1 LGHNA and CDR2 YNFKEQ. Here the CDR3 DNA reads TGTGCCAGCAGCCAGGGTTTAGCGGGGGCTGTCTACGAGCAGTACTTC. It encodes CASSQGLAGAVYEQYF.

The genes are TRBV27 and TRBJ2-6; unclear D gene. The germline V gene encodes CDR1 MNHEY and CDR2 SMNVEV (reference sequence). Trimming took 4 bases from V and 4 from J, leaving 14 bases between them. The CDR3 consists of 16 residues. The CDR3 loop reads CASSSRTGLGANVLTF. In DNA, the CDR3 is TGTGCCAGCAGTTCGAGGACGGGTCTAGGGGCCAACGTCCTGACTTTC.

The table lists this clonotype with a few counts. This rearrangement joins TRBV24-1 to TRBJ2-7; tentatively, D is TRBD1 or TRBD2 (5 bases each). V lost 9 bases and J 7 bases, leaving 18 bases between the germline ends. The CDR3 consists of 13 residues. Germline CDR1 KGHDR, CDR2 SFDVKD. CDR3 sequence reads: CATAQGPGGEQYF. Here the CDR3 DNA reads TGTGCCACCGCACAAGGTCCTGGGGGTGAGCAGTACTTC.

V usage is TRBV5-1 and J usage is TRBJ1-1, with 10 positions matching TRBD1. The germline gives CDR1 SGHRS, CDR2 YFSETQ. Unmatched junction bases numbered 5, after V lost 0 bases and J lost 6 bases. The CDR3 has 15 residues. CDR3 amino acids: CASSLAPGQGSEAFF. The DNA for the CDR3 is TGCGCCAGCAGCTTGGCACCGGGACAGGGGTCTGAAGCTTTCTTT.

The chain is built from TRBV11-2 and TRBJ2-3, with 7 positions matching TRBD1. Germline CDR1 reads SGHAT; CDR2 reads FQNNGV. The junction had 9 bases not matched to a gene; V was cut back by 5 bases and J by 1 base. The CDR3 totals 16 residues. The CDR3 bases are TGTGCCAGCAGCCCGAGGGGACAGAGAGGCACAGATACGCAGTATTTT. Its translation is CASSPRGQRGTDTQYF.

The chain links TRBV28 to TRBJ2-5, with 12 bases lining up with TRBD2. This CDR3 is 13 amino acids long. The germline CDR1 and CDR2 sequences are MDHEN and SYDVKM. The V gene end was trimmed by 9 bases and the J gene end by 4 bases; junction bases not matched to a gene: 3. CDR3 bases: TGTGCCAGTCGGACTAGCGGGATAGAGACCCAGTACTTC. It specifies CASRTSGIETQYF.

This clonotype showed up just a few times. CDR3 DNA: TGCAGTGCTATTCCTCTAGCCGGGACTAGCGGGAGTTACGAGCAGTACTTC. Its translation: CSAIPLAGTSGSYEQYF. The V gene is TRBV20-1, the J gene TRBJ2-7; 14 bases line up with TRBD2. The CDR3 contains 17 residues. V lost 4 bases, J lost 4 bases, and 12 bases stayed unmatched. The germline gives CDR1 DFQATT, CDR2 SNEGSKA (reference sequence).

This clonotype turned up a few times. This CDR3 is CASSLEGTRANVLTF. The CDR3 DNA is TGTGCCAGCAGCTTAGAGGGGACACGGGCCAACGTCCTGACTTTC. This chain links TRBV7-8 with TRBJ2-6; a possible D gene is TRBD1 (6 bases). V dropped 1 base and J dropped 5 bases, with 9 bases sitting between them. Germline CDR1 SGHVS, CDR2 FQNEAQ. This CDR3 comprises 15 residues.

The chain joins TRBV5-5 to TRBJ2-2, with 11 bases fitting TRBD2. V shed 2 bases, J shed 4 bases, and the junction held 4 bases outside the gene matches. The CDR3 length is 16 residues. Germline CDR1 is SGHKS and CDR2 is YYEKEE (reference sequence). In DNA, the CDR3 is TGTGCCAGCAGCTTAACTAGCGGGAGACTCACCGGGGAGCTGTTTTTT. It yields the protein CASSLTSGRLTGELFF.

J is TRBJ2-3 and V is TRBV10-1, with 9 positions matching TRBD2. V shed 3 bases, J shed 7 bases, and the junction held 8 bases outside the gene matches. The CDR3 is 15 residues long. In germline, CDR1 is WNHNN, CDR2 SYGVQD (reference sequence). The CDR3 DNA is TGCGCCAGCAGTGACCCCGGGACTAGCATCTATACGCAGTATTTT. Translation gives CASSDPGTSIYTQYF.

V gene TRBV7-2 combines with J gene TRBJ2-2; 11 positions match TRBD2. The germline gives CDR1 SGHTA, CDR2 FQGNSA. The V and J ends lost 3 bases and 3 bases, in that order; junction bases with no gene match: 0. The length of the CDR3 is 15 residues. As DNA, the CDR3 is TGTGCCAGCAGCTTTAGCGGGAGGGACACCGGGGAGCTGTTTTTT. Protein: CASSFSGRDTGELFF.

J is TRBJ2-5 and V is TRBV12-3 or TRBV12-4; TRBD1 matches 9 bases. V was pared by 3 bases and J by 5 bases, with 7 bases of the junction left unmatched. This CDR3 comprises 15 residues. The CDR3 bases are TGTGCCAGCAGTTTCGGGACAGGGAGTGGGGAGACCCAGTACTTC. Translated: CASSFGTGSGETQYF.

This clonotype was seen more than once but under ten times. The CDR3: CASSYSGGSGYTF. Here the CDR3 DNA reads TGTGCCAGCAGTTACTCGGGGGGGAGCGGCTACACCTTC. J is TRBJ1-2 and V is TRBV6-2 or TRBV6-3; maybe TRBD1 (5 bases). The V end lost 0 bases, the J end lost 8 bases, and 10 bases lay between the germline ends. The V gene's germline CDR1 is MNHEY and CDR2 SVGEGT. The CDR3 is 13 amino acids.

CDR3 DNA sequence: TGTGCCAGCAGCCCCGATCGGTGGGGCACTGAAGCTTTCTTT. Translated: CASSPDRWGTEAFF. The rearrangement uses TRBV2 and TRBJ1-1, with unresolved D. With 6 bases removed from V and 4 bases from J, the gap between germline ends came to 15 bases. Per the germline V gene, CDR1 is SNHLY and CDR2 is FYNNEI. CDR3 length equals 14 residues.

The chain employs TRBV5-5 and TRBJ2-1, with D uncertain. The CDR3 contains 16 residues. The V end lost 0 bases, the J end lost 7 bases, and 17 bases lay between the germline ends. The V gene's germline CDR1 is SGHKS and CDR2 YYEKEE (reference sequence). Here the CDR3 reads CASSLASARRNNEQFF. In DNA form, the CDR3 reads TGTGCCAGCAGCTTGGCCTCGGCTAGACGGAATAATGAGCAGTTCTTC.